This T cell receptor (beta chain) was recorded in a study of blood T cells in healthy people across ages. Through a sample-barcoded 5' primer and a J-beta primer mix, a second PCR was run for roughly 6 to 11 cycles. TCRdb reprocessed the 5' RACE reads via MiXCR and lists one record per CDR3 protein. Of 600,000 to 800,000 distinct CDR3 sequences in the sample, roughly 21% were seen once. CDR3 length: 15 residues. The V gene end was trimmed by 1 base and the J gene end by 0 bases; junction bases not matched to a gene: 3. The study recruited healthy Caucasian donors from Russia who were aged about 6 to 90.

The clonotype comes from a man in his 70s in good health. This chain joins TRBV12-3 or TRBV12-4 and TRBJ2-7, with 7 nucleotides matching TRBD2. The sequencing sample was made of blood. The CDR3 DNA reads as TGTGCCAGCAGTTTAGATAGCGGGCCCTCCTACGAGCAGTACTTC. Translated, it gives CASSLDSGPSYEQYF.